This entry is about one T cell receptor (beta chain). The sample comes from a study of blood T cell repertoires in COVID-19. About the research overall: Samples of COVID-19 (acute and convalescent) were obtained from the United States, Italy and Spain. In each case, the material was cDNA or gDNA derived from T cells, B-cell-depleted T cells, or PBMCs.

In germline, CDR1 is MNHNY, CDR2 SVGAGI (reference sequence). After removal of 0 bases from V and 4 bases from J, the junction contained 7 bases not matched to a gene. The CDR3 sequence is 16 residues long. As handled by the study authors: It was from reference gene primer amplification that nucleated cell counts were estimated. Here immunoSEQ multiplex PCR was the method, and the copy in TCRdb shows in-frame clones only, minus some. V and J calls and clone size come straight from that table; D and trimming were deduced from the DNA. Of 380,000 or so clones detected, roughly nine tenths appear once; the ten largest clones hold 1% to 1.5%.

The sequenced sample was peripheral blood. The V call is TRBV6-6, the J call TRBJ2-7; TRBD1 matches 9 bases. This TCR came from a man aged 35 to 55 with acute or convalescent COVID-19. The CDR3 nucleotides read TGTGCCAGCAGTTACTCACTGACAGGGGGTGGGTACGAGCAGTACTTC. Its protein product is CASSYSLTGGGYEQYF.